These 26 T cell receptor beta chains share one sample of origin, sequenced in a study of blood T cell repertoires in COVID-19. Some clones are missing from TCRdb's copy, which holds only in-frame ones; the method was immunoSEQ multiplex PCR. The sample lists over 200,000 clones, around nine tenths seen once, with over 0.75% in the top ten. Sequencing was done on a sample of peripheral blood. These receptors all come from a man in his sixties with COVID-19, enrolled during active disease.

This clone was seen once. V and J are TRBV6-2 or TRBV6-3 and TRBJ2-1; 13 bases agree with TRBD2. J lost 5 bases, V lost 6 bases, and 13 bases had no gene match. Germline assignment: CDR1 MNHEY and CDR2 SVGEGT. This CDR3 is 18 amino acids long. The CDR3 coding sequence is TGTGCCAGCAGCCGCCCTACTAGCGGGAGGGCCCCCCACAATGAGCAGTTCTTC. Translation gives CASSRPTSGRAPHNEQFF.

Only one count was recorded for this clone. V gene TRBV5-5 combines with J gene TRBJ1-1, with a weak D call TRBD1 (6 bases). Germline values: CDR1 SGHKS, CDR2 YYEKEE (reference sequence). The V end lost 3 bases, the J end lost 11 bases, and 20 bases lay between the germline ends. The CDR3 runs to 14 residues. In nucleotides, the CDR3 is TGTGCCAGCAGCTGGGACACAGGGCGACGGGTGGCTTTCTTT. This codes for CASSWDTGRRVAFF.

The chain links TRBV10-1 to TRBJ2-7; D might be TRBD1 (6 bases). CDR1 is WNHNN and CDR2 is SYGVQD in the germline V gene (reference sequence). Trimming removed 3 bases from V and 3 bases from J, with 6 bases in between. This CDR3 is built from 12 residues. The CDR3 DNA reads as TGCGCCAGCAGTGAAGGGGGCTACGAGCAGTACTTC. It specifies CASSEGGYEQYF.

This clone showed up just once. The chain is built from TRBV19 and TRBJ2-2, with D perhaps TRBD2 (5 bases). V lost 6 bases and J 7 bases, leaving 9 bases between the germline ends. The CDR3 has 12 amino acids. The V gene's germline CDR1 is LNHDA and CDR2 SQIVND (reference sequence). The CDR3 sequence is CASSLRGGELFF. The CDR3 nucleotides read TGTGCCAGTAGCCTTCGGGGCGGGGAGCTGTTTTTT.

The chain joins TRBV15 to TRBJ2-3; a weak D match, TRBD1 (6 bases). V dropped 3 bases and J dropped 3 bases, with 10 bases sitting between them. Germline V gene data show CDR1 as LNHNV and CDR2 as YYDKDF (reference sequence). The CDR3 is 14 amino acids. The CDR3 is CATSRRQETDTQYF. In nucleotides, the CDR3 is TGTGCCACCAGCAGGAGACAGGAGACAGATACGCAGTATTTT.

The CDR3 loop reads CASSPDRINEKLFF. The CDR3 region has the DNA TGTGCCAGCTCACCGGACAGGATTAATGAAAAACTGTTTTTT. The V and J genes are TRBV18 and TRBJ1-4; 7 bases are shared with TRBD1. V dropped 3 bases and J dropped 4; count of bases not matched to a gene: 2. Germline values: CDR1 KGHSH, CDR2 LQKENI. This CDR3 contains 14 residues.

V gene TRBV5-1 combines with J gene TRBJ1-1; no definite D call. The CDR3 covers 13 residues. Germline lookup yields CDR1 SGHRS and CDR2 YFSETQ. V shed 2 bases and J shed 1 base, with 6 bases lying between them. This CDR3 reads CASSFAENTEAFF. CDR3 sequence (DNA): TGCGCCAGCAGCTTTGCAGAGAACACTGAAGCTTTCTTT.

This chain joins TRBV28 and TRBJ1-5, with D possibly matching TRBD1 (5 bases). The V and J ends lost 8 bases and 6 bases respectively, with 11 bases between them. Looked up from germline, CDR1 is MDHEN and CDR2 is SYDVKM. The CDR3 has 12 amino acids. The chain's CDR3 is CASFSGLQPQHF. The CDR3 bases are TGTGCCAGCTTTTCAGGGCTTCAGCCCCAGCATTTT.

V gene TRBV7-2 combines with J gene TRBJ2-3; the D gene is possibly TRBD1 (5 bases). The V gene's germline CDR1 is SGHTA and CDR2 FQGNSA. Between the trimmed V and J ends, which lost 0 bases and 0 bases, there was a span of 10 bases. This CDR3 has 16 amino acids. The CDR3 nucleotides are TGTGCCAGCAGCTTAGCGGGGCTACTCAGCACAGATACGCAGTATTTT. Translated, it gives CASSLAGLLSTDTQYF.

The chain links TRBV2 to TRBJ2-1, with TRBD1 identical over 7 bases. With V trimmed by 1 base and J by 3 bases, 3 bases remained unmatched. This CDR3 comprises 15 residues. CDR1 is SNHLY and CDR2 is FYNNEI in the germline V gene. The chain's CDR3 is CASSEEQGNYNEQFF. CDR3 coding DNA: TGTGCCAGCAGTGAAGAACAGGGGAACTACAATGAGCAGTTCTTC.

This CDR3 is CASSVGQGGPGYTF. Here the CDR3 DNA reads TGTGCCAGCAGCGTAGGACAAGGGGGCCCTGGCTACACCTTC. J is TRBJ1-2 and V is TRBV9; TRBD1 matches 7 bases. Germline V gives CDR1 SGDLS, CDR2 YYNGEE. V dropped 0 bases and J dropped 7; count of bases not matched to a gene: 6. This CDR3 comprises 14 residues.

The V call is TRBV18, the J call TRBJ1-2, with 7 bases that match TRBD1. CDR1 and CDR2 from the germline V gene are KGHSH and LQKENI. The CDR3 consists of 14 residues. Losses at the gene ends were 3 bases for V and 8 bases for J; bases not matched to a gene: 9. The CDR3 bases are TGTGCCAGCTCACCGACCGTCAGGGGGTCCGGCTACACCTTC. Translation: CASSPTVRGSGYTF.

The rearrangement links TRBV28 to TRBJ1-2; 10 bases are shared with TRBD1. Looked up from germline, CDR1 is MDHEN and CDR2 is SYDVKM. CDR3 length: 18 amino acids. The junction had 13 bases not matched to a gene; V was cut back by 3 bases and J by 3 bases. CDR3 amino acids: CASSFAVLSGQGHYGYTF. In DNA form, the CDR3 reads TGTGCCAGCAGTTTTGCAGTGTTGTCGGGACAGGGGCACTATGGCTACACCTTC.

CDR3 region: CASSQRQGGEKLFF. The CDR3 bases are TGTGCCAGCAGCCAACGACAGGGCGGTGAAAAACTGTTTTTT. The chain combines TRBV16 with TRBJ1-4; 7 nucleotides line up with TRBD1. The CDR3 length is 14 residues. The V gene's germline CDR1 is KGHSY and CDR2 FQNENV. The trim removed 2 bases at V and 7 bases at J, leaving 4 bases unmatched.

The chain is built from TRBV29-1 and TRBJ2-7; 10 bases are a match to TRBD1. This CDR3 is built from 14 residues. J gave up 2 bases and V 6 bases, and 7 bases lay outside the gene matches. Per germline, CDR1 SQVTM and CDR2 ANQGSEA. The CDR3 DNA is TGCAGCGTACGGGGACAGGGGTCTGCCTACGAGCAGTACTTC. Residues: CSVRGQGSAYEQYF.

The chain couples TRBV9 to TRBJ1-6, with TRBD1 matching over 7 bases. There are 14 residues in the CDR3. With 2 bases clipped from V and 9 bases from J, the junction kept 5 bases outside the gene matches. The germline V gene encodes CDR1 SGDLS and CDR2 YYNGEE. CDR3 DNA sequence: TGTGCCAGCAGCGTCGGGACAGTGGGTTCACCCCTCCACTTT. Translating it yields CASSVGTVGSPLHF.

This clone has only one observation. V gene TRBV3-1 (or the pseudogene TRBV3-2) combines with J gene TRBJ1-1; TRBD1 is a possible D gene (5 bases). This CDR3 comprises 14 residues. Trimming left V 4 bases short and J 5 bases short, with 14 bases between. Germline-derived CDR1 and CDR2 are LGHDT and YNNKEL (reference sequence). The CDR3 nucleotides are TGTGCCAGCAGCCGTGCGAACAGGAAAACTGAAGCTTTCTTT. Amino acids: CASSRANRKTEAFF.

This chain connects TRBV6-6 to TRBJ2-7, with 9 bases fitting TRBD1. Trimming cost V 4 bases and J 3 bases; bases outside gene matches: 4. Germline lookup yields CDR1 MNHNY and CDR2 SVGAGI (reference sequence). CDR3 length: 14 residues. CDR3 DNA sequence: TGTGCCAGCAGTTTGACAGGGGGGATCTACGAGCAGTACTTC. Protein: CASSLTGGIYEQYF.

V usage is TRBV4-1 and J usage is TRBJ2-3; the D gene is possibly TRBD2 (7 bases). This CDR3 has 15 amino acids. V lost 0 bases and J 4 bases, leaving 11 bases between the germline ends. Germline V gene lookup returns CDR1 MGHRA and CDR2 YSYEKL. The CDR3 protein is CASSQERGRADTQYF. The CDR3 DNA is TGCGCCAGCAGCCAAGAGCGGGGGCGCGCAGATACGCAGTATTTT.

This chain joins TRBV7-3 and TRBJ2-3, with 13 bases matching TRBD2. The CDR3 extends over 15 amino acids. V lost 4 bases to trimming and J lost 3 bases; unmatched junction nucleotides: 1. Germline CDR1 SGHTA, CDR2 FQGTGA. For the CDR3, the DNA is TGTGCCAGCAGCTCGGGACTAGCGGGGACAGATACGCAGTATTTT. The encoded protein is CASSSGLAGTDTQYF.

The chain recombines TRBV6-5 with TRBJ1-6; the D gene is possibly TRBD1 (5 bases). Germline V gene data show CDR1 as MNHEY and CDR2 as SVGAGI. This CDR3 is 13 amino acids long. Deletions cut 9 bases from V and 5 bases from J, with 11 bases between. This chain's CDR3 is CASAGQDNSPLHF. The DNA for the CDR3 is TGTGCCAGTGCAGGGCAGGATAATTCACCCCTCCACTTT.

This sequence joins TRBV28 and TRBJ2-2; D gene ambiguous. Germline V CDR1 and CDR2: MDHEN, SYDVKM. The CDR3 has 14 amino acids. Trimming shortened V by 6 bases and J by 4 bases, and 12 bases separated the two germline ends. In DNA form, the CDR3 reads TGTGCCAGCAGCCTGATGAGTGGCACCGGGGAGCTGTTTTTT. Its translation is CASSLMSGTGELFF.

The CDR3 DNA reads TGTGCCAGCAGCTCTGGACCGGGACAAGGGGCCTACAATGAGCAGTTCTTC. This gives the protein CASSSGPGQGAYNEQFF. The rearrangement uses TRBV7-3 and TRBJ2-1; tentatively, D is TRBD1 (6 bases). Trimming took off 4 bases at V and 2 bases at J, with 18 bases between the two ends. The CDR3 covers 17 residues. CDR1 is SGHTA and CDR2 is FQGTGA in the germline V gene.

This chain links TRBV9 with TRBJ2-1; the D is unclear. V was trimmed by 0 bases and J by 6 bases, leaving 10 bases between them. The CDR3 contains 14 residues. Germline V lookup: CDR1 SGDLS, CDR2 YYNGEE. The CDR3 reads CASSVGVGSNEQFF. The DNA for the CDR3 is TGTGCCAGCAGCGTAGGGGTCGGGTCCAATGAGCAGTTCTTC.

The sample holds one count of this clone. In DNA, the CDR3 is TGTGCCACTGCGGACAGGGGGGGCACTGAAGCTTTCTTT. Residues: CATADRGGTEAFF. V gene TRBV24-1 combines with J gene TRBJ1-1, with 10 positions matching TRBD1. Per the germline V gene, CDR1 is KGHDR and CDR2 is SFDVKD. V shed 10 bases and J 4 bases; nucleotides not matched to a gene: 5. The CDR3 has 13 amino acids.

The V gene is TRBV29-1, the J gene TRBJ2-2, with 10 positions matching TRBD1. Germline V lookup: CDR1 SQVTM, CDR2 ANQGSEA. CDR3 size: 14 residues. The V and J ends lost 6 bases and 5 bases, in that order; junction bases with no gene match: 6. This CDR3 is CSVTGGFSTGELFF. CDR3 DNA: TGCAGCGTGACAGGGGGCTTTTCGACCGGGGAGCTGTTTTTT.